What follows are 27 T cell receptor beta chains derived from one specimen sequenced in a study of control samples from healthy donors and cancer patients. Only in-frame clones appear in the TCRdb table, and some are missing; sequencing was by immunoSEQ multiplex PCR. The sample shows under 95,000 clones, roughly 80% of them seen only once. The sample was blood. The source of these receptors is a man aged 45-60 years in good health.

V and J are TRBV7-9 and TRBJ1-4, with D perhaps matching TRBD1 (6 bases). In germline, CDR1 is SEHNR, CDR2 FQNEAQ (reference sequence). The V end lost 5 bases, the J end lost 2 bases, and 12 bases lay between the germline ends. This CDR3 contains 15 residues. CDR3 protein: CASSPPGATNEKLFF. DNA for the CDR3: TGTGCCAGCAGCCCGCCAGGGGCTACTAATGAAAAACTGTTTTTT. Full variable domain (missing parts from reference TRBV7-9 and TRBJ1-4): DTGVSQNPRHKITKRGQNVTFRCDPISEHNRLYWYRQTLGQGPEFLTYFQNEAQLEKSRLLSDRFSAERPKGSFSTLEIQRTEQGDSAMYLCASSPPGATNEKLFFGSGTQLSVL.

The chain has TRBV7-2 and TRBJ1-5; D is ambiguous. This CDR3 is built from 16 residues. V lost 2 bases to trimming and J lost 1 base, with 12 bases between them. CDR1 and CDR2 from the germline V gene are SGHTA and FQGNSA. CDR3: CASSLSGSLSNQPQHF. The CDR3 DNA reads TGTGCCAGCAGCTTAAGCGGCTCCTTGAGCAATCAGCCCCAGCATTTT.

The rearrangement links TRBV4-1 to TRBJ2-6; D remains unclear. CDR3 length: 15 amino acids. Trimming stripped 4 bases from V and 0 bases from J, with 7 bases between. Germline assignment: CDR1 MGHRA and CDR2 YSYEKL. CDR3 in DNA: TGCGCCAGCAGCCTCGTACACTCTGGGGCCAACGTCCTGACTTTC. It codes for CASSLVHSGANVLTF.

The V and J genes are TRBV30 and TRBJ2-2; 7 bases are a match to TRBD2. The CDR3 contains 15 residues. Per the germline V gene, CDR1 is GTSNPN and CDR2 is SVGIG (reference sequence). The junction had 5 bases not matched to a gene; V was cut back by 2 bases and J by 2 bases. CDR3 sequence reads: CAWSRGTTNTGELFF. The CDR3 nucleotides are TGTGCCTGGAGTCGGGGGACTACCAACACCGGGGAGCTGTTTTTT. Supplemented by reference TRBV30 and TRBJ2-2, the full variable domain reads SQTIHQWPATLVQPVGSPLSLECTVEGTSNPNLYWYRQAAGRGLQLLFYSVGIGQISSEVPQNLSASRPQDRQFILSSKKLLLSDSGFYLCAWSRGTTNTGELFFGEGSRLTVL.

This clone showed up just once. J is TRBJ1-2 and V is TRBV24-1, with D possibly TRBD1 on 6 matching bases. The V gene lost 4 bases and the J gene lost 6 bases, with 8 bases spanning the gap. CDR3 length equals 12 residues. Per germline, CDR1 KGHDR and CDR2 SFDVKD. The CDR3, as DNA: TGTGCCACCAGTGAACAGGGACATGGCTACACCTTC. Translation gives CATSEQGHGYTF.

The rearrangement joins TRBV5-4 to TRBJ2-7; TRBD2 might be the D (6 bases). V gave up 6 bases and J gave up 2 bases, with 18 bases separating them. Germline CDR1 and CDR2: SGHNT and YYREEE (reference sequence). This CDR3 has 15 residues. The CDR3 spells CASNRFGGITYEQYF. The CDR3 region has the DNA TGTGCCAGCAACCGCTTCGGGGGAATCACCTACGAGCAGTACTTC.

The CDR3 is CASRYFGSGANVLTF. The CDR3 region has the DNA TGTGCCAGCCGCTACTTCGGCTCTGGGGCCAACGTCCTGACTTTC. This chain links TRBV6-5 with TRBJ2-6, with D unresolved. V was shortened by 8 bases and J by 0 bases, with 11 bases between the two germline ends. Per germline, CDR1 MNHEY and CDR2 SVGAGI. CDR3 size: 15 residues.

The V call is TRBV19, the J call TRBJ2-2; TRBD2 is a possible D gene (6 bases). V shed 6 bases and J shed 2 bases, with 16 bases lying between them. This CDR3 is 16 amino acids long. In germline, CDR1 is LNHDA, CDR2 SQIVND (reference sequence). The CDR3 nucleotides read TGTGCCAGTAGCCGGAGGGACTCTCCAAACACCGGGGAGCTGTTTTTT. This translates into CASSRRDSPNTGELFF.

The chain couples TRBV10-2 to TRBJ2-1; TRBD2 agrees at 12 bases. The CDR3 contains 17 residues. Germline CDR1 is WSHSY and CDR2 is SAAADI. J was trimmed by 3 bases and V by 8 bases; bases with no gene match: 11. CDR3 loop: CASLTGTSGYDYNEQFF. The CDR3 nucleotides are TGCGCCAGCCTTACCGGGACTAGCGGGTACGACTACAATGAGCAGTTCTTC.

The chain has TRBV11-3 and TRBJ2-3; 7 bases are a match to TRBD1. V shed 5 bases, J shed 6 bases, and the junction held 2 bases outside the gene matches. This CDR3 region has 12 residues. CDR1 and CDR2 (germline): SGHNT, YENEEA. CDR3 DNA: TGTGCCAGCAGCAACAGGGGCGATACGCAGTATTTT. Its translation is CASSNRGDTQYF.

V and J are TRBV15 and TRBJ2-6, with 10 positions matching TRBD1. Germline lookup yields CDR1 LNHNV and CDR2 YYDKDF (reference sequence). The CDR3 consists of 19 residues. The V and J ends lost 2 bases and 0 bases, in that order; junction bases with no gene match: 7. The CDR3 sequence is CATSRHDRGRTSGANVLTF. CDR3 DNA: TGTGCCACCAGCAGACATGACAGGGGGCGAACCTCTGGGGCCAACGTCCTGACTTTC.

The chain combines TRBV12-3 or TRBV12-4 with TRBJ2-3; D unclear. The CDR3 has 12 amino acids. V was cut by 4 bases and J by 6 bases, with 8 bases left in between. The CDR3: CASSSERDTQYF. In nucleotides, the CDR3 is TGTGCCAGCAGTTCCGAGCGCGATACGCAGTATTTT.

The chain uses TRBV29-1 and TRBJ2-7; no clear D gene. V lost 4 bases and J lost 2, with 9 bases in between. The CDR3 totals 12 residues. Per germline, CDR1 SQVTM and CDR2 ANQGSEA. The CDR3 loop reads CSVGGAAYEQYF. The CDR3 DNA is TGCAGCGTTGGGGGTGCAGCCTACGAGCAGTACTTC.

The genes are TRBV7-2 and TRBJ2-5; 15 nucleotides line up with TRBD2. The CDR3 is 16 residues long. The J segment lost 5 bases and the V segment lost 4 bases, leaving 5 bases of the junction unmatched. The V gene's germline CDR1 is SGHTA and CDR2 FQGNSA. The CDR3 here is CASSSLGLAGGETQYF. CDR3 bases: TGTGCCAGCAGCTCGCTGGGACTAGCGGGAGGCGAGACCCAGTACTTC.

This clone was seen just once. The CDR3 nucleotides read TGTGCCAGCAGAACCCCGGGACTAGCGGGAGGAAACTCCTACAATGAGCAGTTCTTC. Translating gives CASRTPGLAGGNSYNEQFF. V is TRBV7-9 and J is TRBJ2-1; 15 bases align to TRBD2. Germline trimming cut 6 bases from V and 0 bases from J; bases unmatched to any gene: 9. This CDR3 is built from 19 residues. Germline loops: CDR1 SEHNR, CDR2 FQNEAQ (reference sequence).

This clone occurred a few times. V gene TRBV14 combines with J gene TRBJ2-5, with TRBD2 identical over 9 bases. Germline CDR1 reads SGHDN; CDR2 reads FVKESK. The CDR3 spans 16 residues. V dropped 4 bases and J dropped 3; count of bases not matched to a gene: 9. The CDR3 bases are TGTGCCAGCAGCCGGGGGATAGCGGGAGTTGAAGAGACCCAGTACTTC. Its protein is CASSRGIAGVEETQYF.

J is TRBJ1-1 and V is TRBV5-1, with no clear D. The V end lost 3 bases, the J end lost 1 base, and 7 bases lay between the germline ends. Germline CDR1 reads SGHRS; CDR2 reads YFSETQ. The CDR3 sequence is 13 residues long. DNA for the CDR3: TGCGCCAGCAGCTGGCAGCAGAACACTGAAGCTTTCTTT. Protein product: CASSWQQNTEAFF.

V gene TRBV30 combines with J gene TRBJ1-3; D is unresolved. Per germline, CDR1 GTSNPN and CDR2 SVGIG (reference sequence). The V gene lost 2 bases and the J gene lost 4 bases, with 3 bases spanning the gap. The CDR3 sequence is 11 residues long. CDR3 in amino acids: CAWSIGNTIYF. The CDR3 coding sequence is TGTGCCTGGAGTATAGGAAACACCATATATTTT.

The genes are TRBV27 and TRBJ2-1; 13 nucleotides align to TRBD2. CDR1 MNHEY and CDR2 SMNVEV come from the germline V gene (reference sequence). The trim removed 6 bases at V and 0 bases at J, leaving 8 bases unmatched. This CDR3 spans 18 amino acids. The CDR3 DNA reads TGTGCCAGCAGGCCGGGACTAGCGGGACTAGTCTCCTACAATGAGCAGTTCTTC. This sequence encodes CASRPGLAGLVSYNEQFF.

This clone was picked up one time. V gene TRBV12-3 or TRBV12-4 combines with J gene TRBJ2-7; 7 positions agree with TRBD1. Trimming at V came to 6 bases and at J to 4 bases, leaving 6 bases not matched to a gene. There are 13 residues in the CDR3. For the CDR3, the DNA is TGTGCCAGCAGCTCGACAGGGCGGTACGAGCAGTACTTC. The encoded protein is CASSSTGRYEQYF.

The chain links TRBV9 to TRBJ2-3; D perhaps matches TRBD1 (6 bases). Deletions cut 3 bases from V and 3 bases from J, with 14 bases between. Germline CDR1 SGDLS, CDR2 YYNGEE. CDR3 length: 15 residues. The CDR3 region has the DNA TGTGCCAGCAGCGCATTTCAGGGGCGGACAGATACGCAGTATTTT. This encodes CASSAFQGRTDTQYF.

This clone appeared once. This chain uses TRBV7-9 with TRBJ2-1; TRBD2 agrees at 10 bases. Per the germline V gene, CDR1 is SEHNR and CDR2 is FQNEAQ (reference sequence). The CDR3 is 16 amino acids. V trimming: 5 bases; J trimming: 5 bases; junction bases outside the gene matches: 9. The CDR3 reads CASSIIGLAAHNEQFF. The CDR3 coding sequence is TGTGCCAGCAGCATTATTGGACTAGCGGCACACAATGAGCAGTTCTTC.

The chain combines TRBV7-9 with TRBJ2-2; possible D gene TRBD2, 7 bases. The ends were cut back, 1 base at V and 4 bases at J, with 13 bases in the middle. Germline V gene lookup returns CDR1 SEHNR and CDR2 FQNEAQ (reference sequence). The CDR3 is 16 amino acids. CDR3 sequence reads: CASSLEGGGRTGELFF. DNA for the CDR3: TGTGCCAGCAGCTTAGAAGGCGGGGGCCGCACCGGGGAGCTGTTTTTT.

The chain has TRBV2 and TRBJ2-5, with D unclear. CDR1 and CDR2 (germline): SNHLY, FYNNEI. CDR3 length equals 14 residues. With 2 bases removed from V and 2 bases from J, the gap between germline ends came to 9 bases. The CDR3 nucleotides read TGTGCCAGCAGTGAAAGATGGCGGCAAGAGACCCAGTACTTC. The encoded protein is CASSERWRQETQYF.

The CDR3 bases are TGTGCCAGCAGCGAATCAGGGACGGGTACCTACGAGCAGTACTTC. This sequence encodes CASSESGTGTYEQYF. The rearrangement links TRBV9 to TRBJ2-7, with D perhaps TRBD1 or TRBD2 (5 bases each). The CDR3 covers 15 residues. Germline V gives CDR1 SGDLS, CDR2 YYNGEE. The V and J ends lost 3 bases and 2 bases respectively, with 15 bases between them.

The chain recombines TRBV7-2 with TRBJ2-5, with TRBD2 matching 11 bases. V lost 4 bases and J lost 4; bases outside the gene matches: 5. The CDR3 is made up of 15 amino acids. The germline CDR1 and CDR2 sequences are SGHTA and FQGNSA. The CDR3 bases are TGTGCCAGCAGCTCGGGGACTAGCGGAGGAGAGACCCAGTACTTC. Amino acid sequence: CASSSGTSGGETQYF.

V gene TRBV28 combines with J gene TRBJ2-6; tentatively, D is TRBD1 (5 bases). V was clipped by 5 bases and J by 0 bases, with 11 bases between them. The CDR3 is 16 residues long. The germline V gene encodes CDR1 MDHEN and CDR2 SYDVKM. Here the CDR3 reads CASSRGSFSGANVLTF. In DNA form, the CDR3 reads TGTGCCAGCAGTAGGGGTAGCTTCTCTGGGGCCAACGTCCTGACTTTC.